A selection of T cell receptor beta chains follows, all from one sample in a study of blood T cells in healthy people across ages. TCRdb reanalysed the 5' RACE reads using MiXCR and keeps one entry per CDR3 protein. The data contain 700,000 to 800,000 distinct CDR3 sequences, 35% to 45% of them singletons. The specimen was blood. These receptors were taken from a woman in her sixties or seventies in good health. CDR3s include the opening cysteine and the closing phenylalanine or tryptophan. Each record gives: clone size, J gene, D gene, V gene, CDR3 DNA, CDR3 protein. D genes are given only for firm matches. The size of a clone is reported for some rows only, either as once, few or many, or as a class for expanded clones.

clone_size: .
j_call: TRBJ1-2
d_call: .
v_call: TRBV6-5
cdr3_nt: TGTGCCAGCAGTTACGGTGAAGGGTTCTATGGCTACACCTTC
cdr3_aa: CASSYGEGFYGYTF

clone_size: .
j_call: TRBJ2-5
d_call: TRBD2
v_call: TRBV20-1
cdr3_nt: TGCAGTGCTAGCGTGCGGCGGGAGAACAATGAGCAGTACTTC
cdr3_aa: CSASVRRENNEQYF

clone_size: .
j_call: TRBJ1-1
d_call: TRBD1
v_call: TRBV2
cdr3_nt: TGTGCCAGCCGGAATGACAGGGCAAACACTGAAGCTTTCTTT
cdr3_aa: CASRNDRANTEAFF

clone_size: once
j_call: TRBJ1-6
d_call: .
v_call: TRBV30
cdr3_nt: TGTGCCTGGAGATCAGGAACCCTCCACTTT
cdr3_aa: CAWRSGTLHF

clone_size: .
j_call: TRBJ1-2
d_call: TRBD1
v_call: TRBV7-3
cdr3_nt: TGTGCCAGCAGCCCGGGGACAGCTGCTGGCTACACCTTC
cdr3_aa: CASSPGTAAGYTF

clone_size: few
j_call: TRBJ2-7
d_call: .
v_call: TRBV6-5
cdr3_nt: TGTGCCAGCAGTTACGGGCCCTTCGGTGAGCAGTACTTC
cdr3_aa: CASSYGPFGEQYF

clone_size: .
j_call: TRBJ1-1
d_call: .
v_call: TRBV20-1
cdr3_nt: TGCAGTGCTAGAGCTGGGTCGGTGATTTCTGAAGCTTTCTTT
cdr3_aa: CSARAGSVISEAFF

clone_size: few
j_call: TRBJ2-1
d_call: TRBD2
v_call: TRBV10-3
cdr3_nt: TGTGCCATCAGTGAGTTTTTAGATGGGACTAGCGGGGCCTCCTACAATGAGCAGTTCTTC
cdr3_aa: CAISEFLDGTSGASYNEQFF

clone_size: few
j_call: TRBJ2-4
d_call: TRBD2
v_call: TRBV5-1
cdr3_nt: TGCGCCAGCAGCTTGGGGCGGGGGGCCAAAAACATTCAGTACTTC
cdr3_aa: CASSLGRGAKNIQYF

clone_size: many
j_call: TRBJ2-7
d_call: .
v_call: TRBV11-2
cdr3_nt: TGTGCCAGCAGCACCCCGATGGGGACTCGAACCCACGAGCAGTACTTC
cdr3_aa: CASSTPMGTRTHEQYF

clone_size: few
j_call: TRBJ2-7
d_call: TRBD1
v_call: TRBV7-9
cdr3_nt: TGTGCCAGCAGGACAGGGTTTCACGAGCAGTACTTC
cdr3_aa: CASRTGFHEQYF

clone_size: .
j_call: TRBJ2-5
d_call: TRBD2
v_call: TRBV7-2
cdr3_nt: TGTGCCAGCAGCTTCACTAGCGGGGTCGCGGAGACCCAGTACTTC
cdr3_aa: CASSFTSGVAETQYF

clone_size: .
j_call: TRBJ2-5
d_call: .
v_call: TRBV9
cdr3_nt: TGTGCCAGCAGCGTAGATGGACATACAGACCAAGAGACCCAGTACTTC
cdr3_aa: CASSVDGHTDQETQYF

clone_size: .
j_call: TRBJ1-1
d_call: .
v_call: TRBV2
cdr3_nt: TGTGCCAGCACCGAAGGACGGATGAACACTGAAGCTTTCTTT
cdr3_aa: CASTEGRMNTEAFF

clone_size: many
j_call: TRBJ2-1
d_call: TRBD2
v_call: TRBV3-1
cdr3_nt: TGTGCCAGCAGCCCGACTAGCGGGGGTTACAATGAGCAGTTCTTC
cdr3_aa: CASSPTSGGYNEQFF

clone_size: .
j_call: TRBJ2-7
d_call: .
v_call: TRBV6-1
cdr3_nt: TGTGCCAGCAGTGAAGCGTGGCAGGGCTCCTACGAGCAGTACTTC
cdr3_aa: CASSEAWQGSYEQYF

clone_size: .
j_call: TRBJ1-2
d_call: .
v_call: TRBV7-2
cdr3_nt: TGTGCCAGCAGCTTAGCCGGACTGTATGGCTACACCTTC
cdr3_aa: CASSLAGLYGYTF

clone_size: .
j_call: TRBJ1-6
d_call: .
v_call: TRBV12-3/TRBV12-4
cdr3_nt: TGTGCCAGCAGTTTAAATGGAGGGGGACCCCTCCACTTT
cdr3_aa: CASSLNGGGPLHF

clone_size: .
j_call: TRBJ1-4
d_call: .
v_call: TRBV12-3/TRBV12-4
cdr3_nt: TGTGCCAGCACCTCTGGACGTGCAACTAATGAAAAACTGTTTTTT
cdr3_aa: CASTSGRATNEKLFF

clone_size: .
j_call: TRBJ1-4
d_call: .
v_call: TRBV24-1
cdr3_nt: TGTGCCACCAGCCCGGGCGGAGGAGGACTTAATGAAAAACTGTTTTTT
cdr3_aa: CATSPGGGGLNEKLFF

clone_size: .
j_call: TRBJ1-4
d_call: TRBD1
v_call: TRBV25-1
cdr3_nt: TGTGCCAGCAGTGATCCCGGGACAGGGTGGGAAAAACTGTTTTTT
cdr3_aa: CASSDPGTGWEKLFF

clone_size: few
j_call: TRBJ2-2
d_call: TRBD2
v_call: TRBV2
cdr3_nt: TGTGCCAGCAGTGAAGTTTCTAGCGGACACACCGGGGAGCTGTTTTTT
cdr3_aa: CASSEVSSGHTGELFF

clone_size: few
j_call: TRBJ1-1
d_call: TRBD1
v_call: TRBV29-1
cdr3_nt: TGCAGCGGATCATACGGACAGGGGGCGGTTGAAGCTTTCTTT
cdr3_aa: CSGSYGQGAVEAFF

clone_size: .
j_call: TRBJ1-1
d_call: .
v_call: TRBV20-1
cdr3_nt: TGCAGTGCTCAGATGCCGAACACTGAAGCTTTCTTT
cdr3_aa: CSAQMPNTEAFF

clone_size: .
j_call: TRBJ1-6
d_call: TRBD1
v_call: TRBV28
cdr3_nt: TGTGCCAGCAGGACGACAGGGACAGGGTCCTATAATTCACCCCTCCACTTT
cdr3_aa: CASRTTGTGSYNSPLHF

clone_size: few
j_call: TRBJ2-3
d_call: TRBD2
v_call: TRBV20-1
cdr3_nt: TGCAGTGCTAACCCCTCCGTAGCGGGAGTTACAGATACGCAGTATTTT
cdr3_aa: CSANPSVAGVTDTQYF

clone_size: .
j_call: TRBJ1-2
d_call: .
v_call: TRBV6-1
cdr3_nt: TGTGCCAGCAGTCCCCGGCGGACCGCTTGGAGGTCCTATGGCTACACCTTC
cdr3_aa: CASSPRRTAWRSYGYTF

clone_size: few
j_call: TRBJ2-3
d_call: TRBD2
v_call: TRBV5-6
cdr3_nt: TGTGCCAGCAGCAAAGGACTAGCGGCTCCGGATACGCAGTATTTT
cdr3_aa: CASSKGLAAPDTQYF

clone_size: .
j_call: TRBJ2-1
d_call: .
v_call: TRBV20-1
cdr3_nt: TGCAGTGCCAGCGGCGGGTTTTCCTACAATGAGCAGTTCTTC
cdr3_aa: CSASGGFSYNEQFF

clone_size: few
j_call: TRBJ2-7
d_call: .
v_call: TRBV2
cdr3_nt: TGTGCCAGCAGTGATCCGGGACACGCGACCTCCTACGAGCAGTACTTC
cdr3_aa: CASSDPGHATSYEQYF

clone_size: .
j_call: TRBJ1-1
d_call: .
v_call: TRBV7-2
cdr3_nt: TGTGCCAGCAGCTTAGCTGCGGCAGGGAGGACTGAAGCTTTCTTT
cdr3_aa: CASSLAAAGRTEAFF

clone_size: .
j_call: TRBJ2-5
d_call: .
v_call: TRBV6-2/TRBV6-3
cdr3_nt: TGTGCCAGCAGTTGGCCAACCAGAGAGACCCAGTACTTC
cdr3_aa: CASSWPTRETQYF

clone_size: .
j_call: TRBJ2-1
d_call: .
v_call: TRBV6-6
cdr3_nt: TGTGCCAGCAGTCCCCCGAAGAGAGACAATGAGCAGTTCTTC
cdr3_aa: CASSPPKRDNEQFF

clone_size: .
j_call: TRBJ2-5
d_call: TRBD2
v_call: TRBV29-1
cdr3_nt: TGCAGCGTTGAAGACCCCAGGACTAGCCAGGAGACCCAGTACTTC
cdr3_aa: CSVEDPRTSQETQYF

clone_size: .
j_call: TRBJ1-1
d_call: TRBD1
v_call: TRBV7-3
cdr3_nt: TGTGCCAGCAGCCTTGACAGGGAGGCTGAAGCTTTCTTT
cdr3_aa: CASSLDREAEAFF